The 11 T cell receptor beta chains below were found in one sample sequenced in a study of breast tumors, draining lymph nodes, adjacent tissues. Axillary draining lymph nodes of breast cancer patients supplied the node samples. TCRdb analysed the multiplex PCR reads with MiXCR anew, one entry per CDR3 protein. Counted here are about 130,000 distinct CDR3 sequences, 20% to 25% occurring once; the ten biggest clones make up around 2.2%. Sample: axillary lymph node tissue. All receptors come from a female donor with breast cancer. Some clones in this sample may be carry-over from other donors' samples.

This clonotype was observed at least ten times. The V and J genes are TRBV19 and TRBJ2-1, with 12 positions matching TRBD2. The germline gives CDR1 LNHDA, CDR2 SQIVND (reference sequence). The CDR3 totals 13 residues. V trimming: 7 bases; J trimming: 9 bases; junction bases outside the gene matches: 4. CDR3: CASNLAGGIEQFF. The CDR3 DNA sequence: TGTGCCAGTAACCTAGCGGGAGGGATTGAGCAGTTCTTC.

About this clonotype: A read error may be the cause here, since a much bigger clone is one base away. CDR3 protein: CASPVAETGDEKLFF. CDR3 sequence (DNA): TGTGCCAGCCCCGTGGCGGAGACAGGGGATGAAAAACTGTTTTTT. The V call is TRBV19, the J call TRBJ1-4; 8 positions agree with TRBD1. The CDR3 is 15 amino acids. The J segment lost 6 bases and the V segment lost 9 bases, leaving 12 bases of the junction unmatched. Germline loops: CDR1 LNHDA, CDR2 SQIVND (reference sequence). The complete variable domain, with remaining parts taken from reference TRBV19 and TRBJ1-4, reads DGGITQSPKYLFRKEGQNVTLSCEQNLNHDAMYWYRQDPGQGLRLIYYSQIVNDFQKGDIAEGYSVSREKKESFPLTVTSAQKNPTAFYLCASPVAETGDEKLFFGSGTQLSVL.

The sample holds a few counts of this clonotype. The junction departs from the called germline gene at one end, perhaps through a read error. In DNA, the CDR3 is TGCGCCAGCAGCTTGGCCGCCGGCCCGGGGAATGGGCAGTTCTTC. This gives the protein CASSLAAGPGNGQFF. This sequence joins TRBV5-1 and TRBJ2-1, with D possibly TRBD2 on 5 matching bases. Germline CDR1 reads SGHRS; CDR2 reads YFSETQ. The CDR3 runs to 15 residues.

V usage is TRBV5-4 and J usage is TRBJ1-2; a weak D match, TRBD1 (5 bases). Trimming took 0 bases from V and 1 from J, leaving 13 bases between them. Germline V gene data show CDR1 as SGHNT and CDR2 as YYREEE (reference sequence). This CDR3 contains 16 residues. The CDR3 region is CASSLGRGMDNYGYTF. The CDR3 DNA follows: TGTGCCAGCAGCTTGGGTAGGGGCATGGATAACTATGGCTACACCTTC.

There are many counts of this clonotype. CDR3 in amino acids: CASSLGPSNEKLFF. For the CDR3, the DNA is TGTGCCAGCAGCTTAGGGCCGTCCAATGAAAAACTGTTTTTT. V and J are TRBV7-6 and TRBJ1-4; D unresolved. The V end lost 1 base, the J end lost 5 bases, and 8 bases lay between the germline ends. CDR3 size: 14 residues. Germline loops: CDR1 SGHVS, CDR2 FNYEAQ.

The sample holds many counts of this clonotype. This chain uses TRBV2 with TRBJ1-5, with 10 bases fitting TRBD1. The CDR3 has 15 residues. The V gene's germline CDR1 is SNHLY and CDR2 FYNNEI. After removal of 3 bases from V and 7 bases from J, the junction contained 6 bases not matched to a gene. The CDR3 here is CASSDPRGQGQPQHF. The CDR3 region has the DNA TGTGCCAGCAGTGATCCCCGGGGACAGGGGCAGCCCCAGCATTTT.

With regard to this clonotype: Possible read error: a much larger clone is one base away. V and J are TRBV6-5 and TRBJ2-6, with D perhaps TRBD1 or TRBD2 (5 bases each). CDR3 size: 15 residues. Germline values: CDR1 MNHEY, CDR2 SVGAGI. This CDR3 is CASSYSRYGADVLTF. CDR3 bases: TGTGCCAGCAGTTACTCTCGTTACGGGGCCGACGTCCTGACTTTC.

This clonotype was counted at least ten times. The J gene is TRBJ2-7, the V gene TRBV10-2; TRBD1 might be the D (6 bases). Germline-derived CDR1 and CDR2 are WSHSY and SAAADI. CDR3 length: 13 residues. V dropped 8 bases and J dropped 6 bases, with 17 bases sitting between them. The CDR3 DNA is TGCGCCAGCCGAGGGGGTATGTTGAGCGAGCAGTACTTC. This encodes CASRGGMLSEQYF.

A note on this clonotype: A much larger clone sits a single nucleotide away, making a read error possible. Given the absence of the conserved phenylalanine or tryptophan at the CDR3 end, a read error is likely. V and J are TRBV11-2 and TRBJ2-1; tentative D call: TRBD2 (5 bases). This CDR3 has 13 amino acids. Trimming shortened V by 5 bases and J by 12 bases, and 17 bases separated the two germline ends. Germline CDR1 is SGHAT and CDR2 is FQNNGV. The CDR3 loop is CASSIATGLGQFS. The CDR3 DNA reads as TGTGCCAGCAGCATTGCGACGGGGTTGGGGCAGTTCTCC.

A remark on this clonotype: A read error may be the cause here, since a much bigger clone is one base away. Likely a read error: the CDR3 ends without its conserved phenylalanine or tryptophan. V and J are TRBV2 and TRBJ1-2; no definite D call. This CDR3 is built from 13 residues. Germline loops: CDR1 SNHLY, CDR2 FYNNEI. V lost 2 bases and J lost 4, with 8 bases in between. In nucleotides, the CDR3 is TGTGCCAGCAGTGAAAGGGAATCCTATGGCTACACCCTC. Its protein is CASSERESYGYTL.

This clonotype has at least ten counts. The CDR3 loop reads CASSPRRGWRSGNTIYF. The DNA for the CDR3 is TGTGCCAGCAGCCCGAGGCGAGGGTGGCGCTCTGGAAACACCATATATTTT. This chain connects TRBV5-4 to TRBJ1-3; no clear D. Germline V gene sequence: CDR1 SGHNT, CDR2 YYREEE (reference sequence). CDR3 length equals 17 residues. V lost 4 bases to trimming and J lost 0 bases, with 17 bases between them.